The subject of this entry is one T cell receptor beta chain. The clone's antigen remains unknown. Qualities for individual bases were not recorded, and no much larger clone is one base off. V is pared back by 2 bases and J by 11 bases, with 15 bases lying between the germline termini. CDR1 and CDR2 were assigned from the germline V gene as MDHEN and SYDVKM. The CDR3 goes from the cysteine to the phenylalanine over 14 residues. Only CDR3 DNA remains: 42 bases, in frame from the first base. The sample originates from a study of shared T cell receptors in the human thymus (dated by TCRdb to the early 2020s). At the level of the whole study: The study examined how self-reactive, shared T-cell receptor alpha chains are generated in the human thymus.

The library was obtained by the immunoSEQ multiplex PCR assay. TCRdb's version of the immuneACCESS table is confined to in-frame rearrangements and falls short of the full clone set. An unresolved V gene accounts for under half of the shortfall where checked; the remainder is of unknown origin. The table for this sample lists more than 300,000 clones; approximately 95% of them were counted only once. The ten most abundant clones make up roughly 0.021% of the sample. This receptor chain uses TRBV28 and TRBJ1-4; a confident D gene designation cannot be given. Sequencing was performed on thymocytes. This TCR was sampled from a human donor. The sequenced DNA: TGTGCCAGCAGTTTAATTGGTACGGCTGGGAAACTGTTTTTT. Its amino acids are CASSLIGTAGKLFF.